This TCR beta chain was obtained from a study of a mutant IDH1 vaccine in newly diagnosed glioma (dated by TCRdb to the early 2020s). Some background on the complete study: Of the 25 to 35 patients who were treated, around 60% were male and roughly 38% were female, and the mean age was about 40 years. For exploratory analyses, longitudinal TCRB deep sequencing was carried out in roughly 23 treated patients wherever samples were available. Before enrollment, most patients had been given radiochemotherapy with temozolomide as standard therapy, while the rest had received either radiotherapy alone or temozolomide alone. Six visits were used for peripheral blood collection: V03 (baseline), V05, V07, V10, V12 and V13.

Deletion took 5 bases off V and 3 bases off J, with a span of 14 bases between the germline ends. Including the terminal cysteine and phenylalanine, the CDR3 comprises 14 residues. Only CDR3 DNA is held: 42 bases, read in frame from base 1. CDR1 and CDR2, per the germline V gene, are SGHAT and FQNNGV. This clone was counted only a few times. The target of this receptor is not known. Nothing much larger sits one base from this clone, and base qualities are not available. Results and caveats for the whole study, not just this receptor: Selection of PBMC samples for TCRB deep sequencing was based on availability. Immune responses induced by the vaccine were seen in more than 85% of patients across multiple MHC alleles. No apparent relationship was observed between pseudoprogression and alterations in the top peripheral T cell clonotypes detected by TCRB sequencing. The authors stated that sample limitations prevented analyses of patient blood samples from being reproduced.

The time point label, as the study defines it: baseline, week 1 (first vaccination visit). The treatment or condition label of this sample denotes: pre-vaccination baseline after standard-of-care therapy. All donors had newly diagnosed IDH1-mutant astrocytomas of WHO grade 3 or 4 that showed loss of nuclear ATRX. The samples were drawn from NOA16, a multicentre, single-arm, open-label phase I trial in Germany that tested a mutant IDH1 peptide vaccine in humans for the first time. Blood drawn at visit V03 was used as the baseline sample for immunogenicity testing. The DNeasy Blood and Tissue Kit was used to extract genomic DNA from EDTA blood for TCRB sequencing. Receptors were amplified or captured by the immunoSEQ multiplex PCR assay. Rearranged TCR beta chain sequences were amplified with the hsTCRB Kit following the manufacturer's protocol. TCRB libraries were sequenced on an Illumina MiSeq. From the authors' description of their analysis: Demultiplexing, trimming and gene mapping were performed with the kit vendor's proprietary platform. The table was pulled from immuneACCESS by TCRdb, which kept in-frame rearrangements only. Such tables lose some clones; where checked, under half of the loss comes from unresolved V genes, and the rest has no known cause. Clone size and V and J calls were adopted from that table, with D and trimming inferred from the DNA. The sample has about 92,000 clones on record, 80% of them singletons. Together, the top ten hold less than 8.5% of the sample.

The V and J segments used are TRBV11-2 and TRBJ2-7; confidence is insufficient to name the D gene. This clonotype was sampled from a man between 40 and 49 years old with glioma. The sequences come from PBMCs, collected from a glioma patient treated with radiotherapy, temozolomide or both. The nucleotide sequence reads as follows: TGTGCCAGCAGCCCGTTACAGTTCCTCTACGAGCAGTACTTC. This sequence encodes CASSPLQFLYEQYF.